These 23 T cell receptor beta chains originate from one sample sequenced in a study of cytomegalovirus exposure and HLA in healthy donors. The assay was immunoSEQ multiplex PCR, and TCRdb's table has in-frame clones only and misses some. The table lists approximately 97,000 clones, approximately 93% of them singletons, with about 1.1% in the top ten. Sequencing used PBMCs. Receptors were obtained from a woman in her twenties or thirties in good health and CMV-seropositive.

V gene TRBV9 combines with J gene TRBJ2-1; 7 nucleotides align to TRBD1. V gave up 3 bases and J gave up 0 bases; unmatched junction bases: 3. This CDR3 has 15 amino acids. Germline CDR1 SGDLS, CDR2 YYNGEE. The CDR3 DNA reads TGTGCCAGCAGCGGGGGACAGAGCTCCTACAATGAGCAGTTCTTC. Its protein product is CASSGGQSSYNEQFF.

CDR3 bases: TGTGCCAGCAGCCACGCCCTAGGAGGGACAACTAATGAAAAACTGTTTTTT. This sequence encodes CASSHALGGTTNEKLFF. V gene TRBV9 combines with J gene TRBJ1-4, with D uncertain. V was clipped by 4 bases and J by 0 bases, with 16 bases between them. Germline V CDR1 and CDR2: SGDLS, YYNGEE. The length of the CDR3 is 17 residues.

This clone was seen once. The chain combines TRBV7-9 with TRBJ1-5; tentative D call: TRBD1 (5 bases). Deletions cut 3 bases from V and 4 bases from J, with 19 bases between. The germline CDR1 and CDR2 sequences are SEHNR and FQNEAQ (reference sequence). CDR3 length: 17 amino acids. DNA for the CDR3: TGTGCCAGCAGCTTTTCATCGGGCCCGGCAGGGAATCAGCCCCAGCATTTT. The encoded protein is CASSFSSGPAGNQPQHF. Looking up the rest from reference TRBV7-9 and TRBJ1-5 gives the full variable domain: DTGVSQNPRHKITKRGQNVTFRCDPISEHNRLYWYRQTLGQGPEFLTYFQNEAQLEKSRLLSDRFSAERPKGSFSTLEIQRTEQGDSAMYLCASSFSSGPAGNQPQHFGDGTRLSIL.

The chain combines TRBV11-2 with TRBJ1-2, with a weak D call TRBD1 (5 bases). From germline, CDR1 is SGHAT and CDR2 FQNNGV. CDR3 length: 14 residues. Trimming pared 2 bases from V and 0 bases from J, leaving 7 bases between. CDR3 in DNA: TGTGCCAGCAGCTTAACAGGTGCTAACTATGGCTACACCTTC. Encoded protein: CASSLTGANYGYTF.

The chain is built from TRBV9 and TRBJ2-5; D not certain. CDR1 is SGDLS, CDR2 YYNGEE, per germline. The length of the CDR3 is 13 residues. The V end lost 0 bases, the J end lost 5 bases, and 8 bases lay between the germline ends. The DNA of the CDR3 is TGTGCCAGCAGCGTAGGGCTCAGGGAGACCCAGTACTTC. Translating it yields CASSVGLRETQYF.

The chain links TRBV10-3 to TRBJ2-7, with 10 bases matching TRBD1. V was pared by 2 bases and J by 4 bases, with 8 bases of the junction left unmatched. The germline gives CDR1 ENHRY, CDR2 SYGVKD. The CDR3 extends over 16 amino acids. The chain's CDR3 is CAISEPGTGQGYEQYF. CDR3 DNA: TGTGCCATCAGTGAGCCCGGAACGGGACAGGGGTACGAGCAGTACTTC.

The chain employs TRBV28 and TRBJ2-3; 7 bases line up with TRBD2. The V gene end was trimmed by 2 bases and the J gene end by 4 bases; junction bases not matched to a gene: 12. The CDR3 consists of 17 residues. The germline gives CDR1 MDHEN, CDR2 SYDVKM. CDR3: CASSLQGSGGGADTQYF. The CDR3 nucleotides read TGTGCCAGCAGTTTACAAGGATCGGGAGGAGGTGCAGATACGCAGTATTTT.

V and J are TRBV7-2 and TRBJ2-5; D remains ambiguous. Germline V gene lookup returns CDR1 SGHTA and CDR2 FQGNSA. V was trimmed by 2 bases and J by 4 bases, leaving 14 bases between them. The CDR3 runs 15 residues. Here the CDR3 DNA reads TGTGCCAGCAGCTTATCTTTGAGGAGAAGAGAGACCCAGTACTTC. Its protein is CASSLSLRRRETQYF.

The chain joins TRBV28 to TRBJ1-2; D perhaps matches TRBD1 (6 bases). Trimming left V 1 base short and J 0 bases short, with 21 bases between. The CDR3 runs 19 residues. Germline V gene data show CDR1 as MDHEN and CDR2 as SYDVKM. This CDR3 is CASSLLGLGANTANYGYTF. CDR3 DNA: TGTGCCAGCAGTTTATTGGGGTTGGGGGCCAACACAGCTAACTATGGCTACACCTTC.

The chain recombines TRBV28 with TRBJ1-4; D is ambiguous. The CDR3 is 15 amino acids. Trimming stripped 3 bases from V and 4 bases from J, with 12 bases between. In germline, CDR1 is MDHEN, CDR2 SYDVKM. The CDR3 loop is CASSFRVGNNEKLFF. The CDR3 nucleotides read TGTGCCAGCAGTTTCCGGGTAGGAAATAATGAAAAACTGTTTTTT.

This clone was recorded only once. The gene calls are TRBV28 and TRBJ1-4, with no clear D. The CDR3 is 17 amino acids. Looked up from germline, CDR1 is MDHEN and CDR2 is SYDVKM. Trimming removed 2 bases from V and 6 bases from J, with 19 bases in between. The CDR3 DNA sequence: TGTGCCAGCAGTTTAGGACTGGCGAGCCCGGGTTATGAAAAACTGTTTTTT. This translates into CASSLGLASPGYEKLFF.

The sample holds one count of this clone. V is TRBV28 and J is TRBJ2-3; D uncertain. This CDR3 is 15 amino acids long. V lost 4 bases and J lost 1, with 12 bases in between. The germline CDR1 and CDR2 sequences are MDHEN and SYDVKM. The CDR3 region has the DNA TGTGCCAGCAGTTCTTTACAGTTGGGCACAGATACGCAGTATTTT. The encoded protein is CASSSLQLGTDTQYF.

V and J are TRBV29-1 and TRBJ2-4; 9 bases fit TRBD2. This CDR3 contains 15 residues. The ends lost 0 bases at V and 9 bases at J; junction bases unmatched: 9. From germline, CDR1 is SQVTM and CDR2 ANQGSEA. The chain's CDR3 is CSVEDWAGGPGIQYF. For the CDR3, the DNA is TGCAGCGTTGAAGACTGGGCGGGAGGGCCAGGCATTCAGTACTTC.

This clone is a singleton in its sample. This chain uses TRBV28 with TRBJ1-3; no reliable D call. Germline CDR1 reads MDHEN; CDR2 reads SYDVKM. Trimming shortened V by 3 bases and J by 4 bases, and 4 bases separated the two germline ends. There are 12 residues in the CDR3. The CDR3 sequence: CASSFRGNTIYF. DNA of the CDR3: TGTGCCAGCAGTTTCCGGGGAAACACCATATATTTT.

The chain employs TRBV15 and TRBJ2-7, with D perhaps matching TRBD1 (6 bases). Germline V gene lookup returns CDR1 LNHNV and CDR2 YYDKDF (reference sequence). The V and J ends lost 0 bases and 3 bases respectively, with 18 bases between them. The CDR3 loop spans 17 amino acids. CDR3 bases: TGTGCCACCAGCAGAGAGATGTCCGGGACAAACTTCTACGAGCAGTACTTC. Translation gives CATSREMSGTNFYEQYF.

The chain recombines TRBV7-7 with TRBJ2-7; no reliable D call. V was pared by 4 bases and J by 0 bases, with 10 bases between. The CDR3 sequence is 14 residues long. Germline V gene lookup returns CDR1 SSHAT and CDR2 FNYEAQ (reference sequence). Here the CDR3 DNA reads TGTGCCAGCAGCTCGAAGCACGGCTCCTACGAGCAGTACTTC. Its protein is CASSSKHGSYEQYF.

This chain connects TRBV7-3 to TRBJ2-6; no clear D. Deletions cut 3 bases from V and 0 bases from J, with 6 bases between. From germline, CDR1 is SGHTA and CDR2 FQGTGA. This CDR3 spans 15 amino acids. The CDR3 loop is CASSFGYSGANVLTF. CDR3 nucleotides: TGTGCCAGCAGCTTCGGGTACTCTGGGGCCAACGTCCTGACTTTC.

Concerning this clone itself: The junction shows a germline mismatch at one end, possibly a read error. The chain has TRBV19 and TRBJ2-1; 8 positions agree with TRBD2. Per the germline V gene, CDR1 is LNHDA and CDR2 is SQIVND (reference sequence). This CDR3 has 13 amino acids. CDR3 DNA sequence: TGTGCAAGTAAGGGGACTAGCTACAATGAGCAGTTCTTC. Residues: CASKGTSYNEQFF. The whole variable domain, remainder taken from reference TRBV19 and TRBJ2-1, is DGGITQSPKYLFRKEGQNVTLSCEQNLNHDAMYWYRQDPGQGLRLIYYSQIVNDFQKGDIAEGYSVSREKKESFPLTVTSAQKNPTAFYLCASKGTSYNEQFFGPGTRLTVL.

The V gene is TRBV5-1, the J gene TRBJ2-7; TRBD2 aligns across 9 bases. Germline V gene sequence: CDR1 SGHRS, CDR2 YFSETQ. CDR3 length equals 14 residues. V shed 6 bases, J shed 6 bases, and the junction held 10 bases outside the gene matches. CDR3 loop: CASMTSGSLGEQYF. CDR3 sequence (DNA): TGCGCCAGCATGACTAGCGGTAGCCTAGGCGAGCAGTACTTC.

This clone was picked up a small number of times. In DNA, the CDR3 is TGTGCCAGCAGCGTGTATGACAGGGTGAACACCGGGGAGCTGTTTTTT. Translation: CASSVYDRVNTGELFF. The chain couples TRBV9 to TRBJ2-2; 7 nucleotides agree with TRBD1. This CDR3 has 16 residues. Germline V gene data show CDR1 as SGDLS and CDR2 as YYNGEE. V was pared by 2 bases and J by 1 base, with 5 bases of the junction left unmatched. Full variable domain (rest looked up from reference TRBV9 and TRBJ2-2): DSGVTQTPKHLITATGQRVTLRCSPRSGDLSVYWYQQSLDQGLQFLIQYYNGEERAKGNILERFSAQQFPDLHSELNLSSLELGDSALYFCASSVYDRVNTGELFFGEGSRLTVL.

This rearrangement joins TRBV28 to TRBJ2-3; perhaps TRBD2 as D (6 bases). This CDR3 is built from 17 residues. The V gene's germline CDR1 is MDHEN and CDR2 SYDVKM. Trimming stripped 0 bases from V and 6 bases from J, with 19 bases between. The CDR3 spells CASSLCWGRECPDTQYF. CDR3 coding DNA: TGTGCCAGCAGTTTATGCTGGGGACGGGAGTGCCCGGATACGCAGTATTTT.

The rearrangement uses TRBV10-3 and TRBJ2-1, with TRBD2 matching 12 bases. After removal of 7 bases from V and 7 bases from J, the junction contained 8 bases not matched to a gene. This CDR3 is 15 amino acids long. The germline gives CDR1 ENHRY, CDR2 SYGVKD. CDR3 sequence: CAITKTSGSTNEQFF. In DNA, the CDR3 is TGTGCCATCACTAAGACTAGCGGGAGTACAAATGAGCAGTTCTTC.

This sequence joins TRBV9 and TRBJ1-3; 7 bases map to TRBD1. This CDR3 contains 17 residues. V lost 4 bases to trimming and J lost 0 bases; unmatched junction nucleotides: 10. From germline, CDR1 is SGDLS and CDR2 YYNGEE. CDR3 nucleotide sequence: TGTGCCAGCAGCCCATCCGGGACAGAATACTCTGGAAACACCATATATTTT. Translation gives CASSPSGTEYSGNTIYF. Looking up the rest from reference TRBV9 and TRBJ1-3 gives the full variable domain: DSGVTQTPKHLITATGQRVTLRCSPRSGDLSVYWYQQSLDQGLQFLIQYYNGEERAKGNILERFSAQQFPDLHSELNLSSLELGDSALYFCASSPSGTEYSGNTIYFGEGSWLTVV.